Each of the 28 T cell receptor beta chains below was sequenced from the same sample in a study of tumor and adjacent non-tumor tissue in lung cancer. A modified ARM-PCR protocol with three rounds of nested PCR amplified TCRbeta. TCRdb independently ran MiXCR on the multiplex PCR reads; one entry per CDR3 protein. The profile shows about 110,000 distinct CDR3 sequences, 60% to 80% of them singletons. RNA was extracted from bulk tissue without any cell sorting. Input material: lung tumor tissue. The receptors come from a woman aged 55-69 years with non-small cell lung cancer.

Of note for this clonotype: At one of its ends the junction is not consistent with the germline gene, which may arise from a read error. The chain carries TRBV5-1 and TRBJ1-1; D is uncertain. Germline assignment: CDR1 SGHRS and CDR2 YFSETQ. This CDR3 spans 15 amino acids. The CDR3 spells CGSSLITGTEQKAFF. The CDR3 DNA follows: TGCGGCAGCAGCTTGATCACGGGAACAGAGCAAAAAGCTTTCTTT. The whole variable domain, filled in from reference TRBV5-1 and TRBJ1-1, reads KAGVTQTPRYLIKTRGQQVTLSCSPISGHRSVSWYQQTPGQGLQFLFEYFSETQRNKGNFPGRFSGRQFSNSRSEMNVSTLELGDSALYLCGSSLITGTEQKAFFGQGTRLTVV.

With respect to this clonotype: The junction departs from germline at one end; a sequencing error may be responsible. The chain recombines TRBV4-3 with TRBJ2-3; 10 bases line up with TRBD2. This CDR3 region has 16 residues. Germline CDR1 reads LGHNA; CDR2 reads YSLEER. This chain's CDR3 is CASSQELAGNTYTQYF. The CDR3 bases are TGTGCCAGCAGCCAAGAACTAGCGGGAAACACATATACGCAGTATTTT.

A word on this clonotype: At one end the junction does not follow the germline gene, possibly because of a read error. The rearrangement links TRBV4-3 to TRBJ2-3; no reliable D call. CDR3 length: 16 residues. The germline V gene encodes CDR1 LGHNA and CDR2 YSLEER. This CDR3 reads CASSQDPARGEDTQYF. The CDR3 DNA sequence: TGCGCCAGTAGCCAAGATCCTGCGAGAGGAGAGGATACGCAGTATTTT.

Comments on this clonotype: Its ends do not fully match the called genes, so a read error is possible. This chain connects TRBV6-5 to TRBJ2-7; weak D call: TRBD2 (6 bases). Germline assignment: CDR1 MNHEY and CDR2 SVGAGI. The CDR3 loop spans 14 amino acids. CDR3 coding DNA: TGTGCCAACAGTCTCCTCGGCGGGGACGGCAAGCAGTACTTC. Translation: CANSLLGGDGKQYF.

In regard to this clonotype: Compared with germline, one end of the junction differs, possibly owing to a read error. J is TRBJ2-3 and V is TRBV11-2; D uncertain. Germline CDR1 reads SGHAT; CDR2 reads FQNNGV. This CDR3 spans 14 amino acids. The CDR3 here is CASNHRTSTATQFF. CDR3 nucleotides: TGTGCCAGCAACCACCGGACCTCTACGGCTACGCAGTTTTTT.

About this clonotype: This could be a read error, since a much larger clone is one nucleotide away. The chain couples TRBV11-1 to TRBJ2-1; unclear D gene. Germline CDR1 and CDR2: SGHAT and FQDESV (reference sequence). This CDR3 has 15 amino acids. CDR3 protein: CAISLWVVDYNEQFF. The DNA for the CDR3 is TGTGCCATCAGCTTATGGGTGGTAGATTACAATGAGCAGTTCTTC.

V usage is TRBV5-1 and J usage is TRBJ2-4; D may be TRBD2 (7 bases). There are 15 residues in the CDR3. V was trimmed by 4 bases and J by 8 bases, leaving 19 bases between them. CDR1 SGHRS and CDR2 YFSETQ come from the germline V gene. CDR3 region: CASSPEGGAGDIQYF. CDR3 coding DNA: TGCGCCAGCAGCCCCGAGGGGGGGGCGGGAGACATTCAGTACTTC.

Remarks on this clonotype: Since the CDR3 does not end with the conserved phenylalanine or tryptophan, this likely comes from a read error. The chain combines TRBV10-3 with TRBJ1-1, with 9 bases matching TRBD1. The junction had 10 bases not matched to a gene; V was cut back by 5 bases and J by 0 bases. The CDR3 covers 17 residues. Germline V lookup: CDR1 ENHRY, CDR2 SYGVKD. The CDR3 loop reads CAISNRGRGCMNTEAFS. The CDR3 DNA is TGTGCCATCAGTAACAGGGGGCGCGGGTGCATGAACACTGAAGCTTTCTCT.

This clonotype has at least ten counts. The V gene is TRBV29-1, the J gene TRBJ1-2; D remains unclear. This CDR3 region has 16 residues. Trimming stripped 1 base from V and 4 bases from J, with 19 bases between. Germline V gives CDR1 SQVTM, CDR2 ANQGSEA. CDR3 amino acids: CSVEGEIIKEPYGYTF. The CDR3 DNA sequence: TGCAGCGTTGAAGGAGAGATCATTAAGGAGCCCTATGGCTACACCTTC.

With regard to this clonotype: The junction differs from germline at one of its ends, possibly a read error. The chain links TRBV4-2 to TRBJ1-3, with 7 bases identical to TRBD1. From germline, CDR1 is LGHNA and CDR2 YNFKEQ. This CDR3 comprises 16 residues. The CDR3 DNA follows: TGTGCCAGTAGCCAAGACGGCAGGGGGACTGGAAACACCATATTTTTT. Its translation: CASSQDGRGTGNTIFF.

About this clonotype itself: This may be a read error: a much more frequent sequence differs by one nucleotide. The V call is TRBV28, the J call TRBJ1-2, with D unresolved. Germline-derived CDR1 and CDR2 are MDHEN and SYDVKM. With 6 bases removed from V and 3 bases from J, the gap between germline ends came to 11 bases. The CDR3 has 13 residues. CDR3 sequence (DNA): TGTGCCAGCAGCCAACACGACCACTATGGCTACACCTTC. Its protein product is CASSQHDHYGYTF.

This chain links TRBV18 with TRBJ2-7; 7 nucleotides agree with TRBD2. Germline V CDR1 and CDR2: KGHSH, LQKENI. V shed 4 bases, J shed 5 bases, and the junction held 17 bases outside the gene matches. This CDR3 spans 17 amino acids. The DNA for the CDR3 is TGTGCCAGCTCACGTGATAGAAGGACTAGTGGGGTCGACGAGCAGTACTTC. This translates into CASSRDRRTSGVDEQYF.

V usage is TRBV20-1 and J usage is TRBJ2-1, with 8 bases that match TRBD2. The CDR3 spans 16 residues. Per the germline V gene, CDR1 is DFQATT and CDR2 is SNEGSKA (reference sequence). V was clipped by 0 bases and J by 2 bases; unmatched bases: 6. CDR3 in amino acids: CSARDFSGGAYNEQFF. The CDR3 coding sequence is TGCAGTGCTAGAGATTTCTCCGGGGGGGCCTACAATGAGCAGTTCTTC.

The table lists this clonotype with a few counts. The final CDR3 position lacks the conserved phenylalanine or tryptophan, pointing to a likely read error. The chain has TRBV11-2 and TRBJ1-5, with 9 bases identical to TRBD1. The J segment lost 8 bases and the V segment lost 8 bases, leaving 7 bases of the junction unmatched. The CDR3 is made up of 13 amino acids. Per germline, CDR1 SGHAT and CDR2 FQNNGV. CDR3 bases: TGTGCCAGCTCCCTGGACAGGGGTAAGCCCCAGCATTAT. This encodes CASSLDRGKPQHY.

This rearrangement joins TRBV6-1 to TRBJ2-3, with D unclear. Germline CDR1 MNHNS, CDR2 SASEGT. Trimming stripped 2 bases from V and 5 bases from J, with 8 bases between. The CDR3 length is 13 residues. The CDR3 DNA reads as TGTGCCAGCAGTGAATTGCCGCGAGATACGCAGTATTTT. Protein product: CASSELPRDTQYF.

By frequency in the sample, this clonotype is medium-sized. V usage is TRBV6-5 and J usage is TRBJ2-7; 8 bases map to TRBD2. The junction had 11 bases not matched to a gene; V was cut back by 5 bases and J by 2 bases. Germline values: CDR1 MNHEY, CDR2 SVGAGI. The CDR3 is made up of 16 amino acids. The CDR3 DNA reads TGTGCCAGCAGTCCTCGTAGTCCAGCGGGAGCCTACGAGCAGTACTTC. The encoded protein is CASSPRSPAGAYEQYF.

Concerning this clonotype: A read error may be the cause here, since a much bigger clone is one base away. The genes are TRBV12-3 or TRBV12-4 and TRBJ2-3, with D unresolved. This CDR3 region has 14 residues. Here the CDR3 reads CAGSLTAEADTQYF. The DNA of the CDR3 is TGTGCCGGCAGTTTAACGGCAGAAGCAGATACGCAGTATTTT.

CDR3 sequence: CAKSRDRGQPQHF. In DNA form, the CDR3 reads TGTGCCAAGTCCCGGGACAGGGGCCAGCCCCAGCATTTT. The rearrangement joins TRBV11-2 to TRBJ1-5; 10 bases are shared with TRBD1. The CDR3 contains 13 residues. Germline V gene lookup returns CDR1 SGHAT and CDR2 FQNNGV. Trimming removed 10 bases from V and 7 bases from J; junction bases left unmatched: 7.

Regarding this clonotype: Possible read error: a much larger clone is one base away. This chain joins TRBV6-2 or TRBV6-3 and TRBJ2-1; D is ambiguous. CDR1 and CDR2 (germline): MNHEY, SVGEGT. CDR3 size: 11 residues. As DNA, the CDR3 is TGTGTCAGCAGTTACCGCGGAGAGCAGTTCTTC. Its translation: CVSSYRGEQFF.

About this clonotype itself: One junction end does not reproduce the germline sequence, and a read error may be involved. This chain uses TRBV6-5 with TRBJ2-6, with D possibly matching TRBD1 (7 bases). CDR1 MNHEY and CDR2 SVGAGI come from the germline V gene. The CDR3 spans 16 residues. This chain's CDR3 is CASSRQGGEGANVLTF. In DNA form, the CDR3 reads TGTGCCAGCAGTCGACAGGGAGGAGAGGGGGCCAACGTCCTGACTTTT.

The table lists this clonotype with many counts. This chain links TRBV29-1 with TRBJ2-7, with D tentatively TRBD1 (6 bases). The CDR3 extends over 12 amino acids. Trimming took 4 bases from V and 6 from J, leaving 13 bases between them. The germline CDR1 and CDR2 sequences are SQVTM and ANQGSEA. The CDR3 DNA reads as TGCAGCGTTGGTCTACAGGGCGGCGAGCAGTACTTC. Translated, it gives CSVGLQGGEQYF.

Turning to this clonotype: Given a much more abundant clone one base away, this may be a read error. The chain joins TRBV6-6 to TRBJ2-7; tentatively, D is TRBD1 (5 bases). Germline assignment: CDR1 MNHNY and CDR2 SVGAGI (reference sequence). The CDR3 is 15 residues long. Written as DNA, the CDR3 is TGTGCCAGCAGTTACTCCTCCGCAGGGCCCTCAGAGCTGTACTTC. This encodes CASSYSSAGPSELYF.

The J gene is TRBJ2-2, the V gene TRBV4-3, with no clear D. Trimming stripped 9 bases from V and 3 bases from J, with 17 bases between. Germline V gene sequence: CDR1 LGHNA, CDR2 YSLEER. This CDR3 has 15 amino acids. DNA for the CDR3: TGCGCCAGTAACCAAGAATTTGTCGACACCGGGGAGCTGTTTTTT. It is translated as CASNQEFVDTGELFF.

A remark on this clonotype: This may arise from a read error, as a much more abundant clone is one base away. The chain carries TRBV6-2 or TRBV6-3 and TRBJ1-5; D is possibly TRBD1 (6 bases). Germline V lookup: CDR1 MNHEY, CDR2 SVGEGT. The CDR3 is 13 residues long. V was cut by 10 bases and J by 3 bases, with 13 bases left in between. DNA for the CDR3: TGTGCCATCAAGAGGGACAACAATCAGCCCCAGCATTTT. It is translated as CAIKRDNNQPQHF.

About this clonotype itself: At one end the junction does not follow the germline gene, possibly because of a read error. The rearrangement uses TRBV10-2 and TRBJ2-1; TRBD2 agrees at 10 bases. The CDR3 has 15 residues. Germline V CDR1 and CDR2: WSHSY, SAAADI. CDR3 region: CASSSSGGASGERFF. The DNA for the CDR3 is TGCGCCAGCAGCTCTAGCGGGGGTGCATCAGGTGAGCGGTTCTTC.

This clonotype was found a few times. The chain recombines TRBV5-5 with TRBJ2-1; D unclear. CDR1 is SGHKS and CDR2 is YYEKEE in the germline V gene (reference sequence). CDR3 length equals 13 residues. Trimming pared 0 bases from V and 6 bases from J, leaving 7 bases between. The CDR3 here is CASSLGSINEQFF. CDR3 DNA sequence: TGTGCCAGCAGCTTGGGCAGCATCAATGAGCAGTTCTTC.

A note on this clonotype: The junction differs from germline at one of its ends, possibly a read error. The chain has TRBV11-3 and TRBJ2-1; 12 bases align to TRBD2. Germline loops: CDR1 SGHNT, CDR2 YENEEA. This CDR3 has 17 amino acids. In DNA, the CDR3 is TGTGCCAGCGGCTTAGAGTTGACTAGCGGGAGCCACAATGACTGGTTCTTC. Amino acid sequence: CASGLELTSGSHNDWFF.

Remarks on this clonotype: A read error is possible here, since a much larger clone lies one base away. The chain is built from TRBV29-1 and TRBJ2-7; 9 nucleotides line up with TRBD1. The DNA end favors TRBJ2-1, so the J call may be wrong. The CDR3 loop spans 13 amino acids. Germline V gene lookup returns CDR1 SQVTM and CDR2 ANQGSEA. The CDR3 DNA reads TGCAGCGTGGCCCCGGGACAGGGTTACGAGCAGTTCTTC. Translating it yields CSVAPGQGYEQFF.